The 19 T cell receptor beta chains below come from one sample, sequenced in a study of tumor-infiltrating lymphocytes in glioblastoma multiforme. TCRB libraries came from RNA via three nested multiplex PCR rounds. TCRdb analysed the multiplex PCR reads with MiXCR anew, one entry per CDR3 protein. The data contain over 10,000 distinct CDR3 sequences, roughly 68% of them seen just once; the ten biggest clones take up 29%. Input material: brain tumor tissue. The origin of the receptors is a male donor with glioblastoma.

This clonotype occurred many times. The chain combines TRBV7-9 with TRBJ2-5; 10 positions agree with TRBD2. Germline lookup yields CDR1 SEHNR and CDR2 FQNEAQ (reference sequence). The CDR3 consists of 17 residues. V gave up 5 bases and J gave up 4 bases; unmatched junction bases: 13. The CDR3 sequence is CASSPPIVAGGRETQYF. CDR3 DNA: TGTGCCAGCAGCCCCCCCATAGTAGCGGGAGGACGAGAGACCCAGTACTTC.

The sample holds a few counts of this clonotype. The rearrangement joins TRBV6-6 to TRBJ1-1; D call uncertain. V lost 7 bases to trimming and J lost 1 base, with 13 bases between them. Germline V gives CDR1 MNHNY, CDR2 SVGAGI (reference sequence). The CDR3 has 14 amino acids. CDR3 in amino acids: CASIRGQENTEAFF. The CDR3 nucleotides read TGTGCCAGCATCAGAGGGCAAGAGAACACTGAAGCTTTCTTT.

On this clonotype itself: Mismatch with germline at one junction end may stem from a read error. The V and J genes are TRBV11-2 and TRBJ2-2; 11 nucleotides line up with TRBD2. Germline V gene lookup returns CDR1 SGHAT and CDR2 FQNNGV. The CDR3 loop spans 16 amino acids. CDR3 DNA sequence: TGTGCCAGCACCGGACTAGCGGGCATAAACATCGGGGAGCTGTTTTGG. Its protein product is CASTGLAGINIGELFW.

This chain uses TRBV3-1 with TRBJ2-7, with 13 bases lining up with TRBD2. V lost 5 bases to trimming and J lost 8 bases; unmatched junction nucleotides: 3. This CDR3 has 13 residues. The germline V gene has CDR1 LGHDT and CDR2 YNNKEL (reference sequence). CDR3 in amino acids: CASSGTSGNQQYF. The CDR3 coding sequence is TGTGCCAGCAGCGGGACTAGCGGGAATCAGCAGTACTTC.

This chain links TRBV6-2 or TRBV6-3 with TRBJ1-5; D remains ambiguous. From germline, CDR1 is MNHEY and CDR2 SVGEGT. Trimming removed 5 bases at V and 3 bases at J, with 8 bases between. CDR3 length equals 13 residues. CDR3 coding DNA: TGTGCCAGCAGTGGACCGAACAATCAGCCCCAGCATTTT. It is translated as CASSGPNNQPQHF.

This clonotype was seen repeatedly, ten times or more. V gene TRBV29-1 combines with J gene TRBJ2-7, with D hard to call. Trimming pared 6 bases from V and 0 bases from J, leaving 18 bases between. This CDR3 has 15 amino acids. CDR1 is SQVTM, CDR2 ANQGSEA, per germline. DNA for the CDR3: TGCAGCGTACTGGGTGGGGTATTGGCCTCCTACGAGCAGTACTTC. Protein product: CSVLGGVLASYEQYF.

Details on this clonotype: The junction differs from germline at one of its ends, possibly a read error. This chain uses TRBV29-1 with TRBJ2-5; tentative D call: TRBD2 (6 bases). The CDR3 consists of 15 residues. Germline lookup yields CDR1 SQVTM and CDR2 ANQGSEA. CDR3 bases: TGCAGCGTCTCGTGGGGACTTGGTGGTGGAGAGATCCAGTACTTC. It specifies CSVSWGLGGGEIQYF.

The chain employs TRBV28 and TRBJ1-2, with a weak D call TRBD1 (6 bases). Trimming cost V 7 bases and J 3 bases, with 12 bases left between them. The CDR3 covers 13 residues. The germline V gene encodes CDR1 MDHEN and CDR2 SYDVKM. The DNA of the CDR3 is TGTGCCAGCACTGGGGGGGCGTACTATGGCTACACCTTC. Protein: CASTGGAYYGYTF.

The chain employs TRBV7-3 and TRBJ1-1; TRBD1 is a possible D gene (6 bases). The germline CDR1 and CDR2 sequences are SGHTA and FQGTGA. Trimming cost V 5 bases and J 1 base, with 8 bases left between them. The CDR3 consists of 13 residues. CDR3 loop: CASSRQENTEAFF. CDR3 bases: TGTGCCAGCAGCCGACAGGAGAACACTGAAGCTTTCTTT.

With respect to this clonotype: This is likely a read error, given that the CDR3 carries no conserved phenylalanine or tryptophan at its end. Because the CDR3's place on the DNA is in doubt, the DNA is left out and the CDR3 is given as listed by TCRdb. The chain combines TRBV6-5 with TRBJ2-7; TRBD2, the table's D call, lacks a check against the DNA. The CDR3 is 13 residues long, ends included. Germline values: CDR1 MNHEY, CDR2 SVGAGI. The CDR3 spells CASSPGLADLRVL.

Concerning this clonotype itself: This may come from a read error, since a much larger clone is one base off. The chain is built from TRBV28 and TRBJ1-3, with unresolved D. This CDR3 region has 15 residues. Germline V CDR1 and CDR2: MDHEN, SYDVKM. CDR3 in DNA: TGTGCCAGCAGTTCCGTTAAGAGCTCTGGAGACACCATATATTTT. Translating it yields CASSSVKSSGDTIYF.

The table lists this clonotype with many counts. The chain links TRBV18 to TRBJ2-2; TRBD1 agrees at 8 bases. CDR3 length: 16 amino acids. Germline V gene sequence: CDR1 KGHSH, CDR2 LQKENI. V shed 5 bases and J 0 bases; nucleotides not matched to a gene: 5. The CDR3 DNA reads TGTGCCAGCTCAGCTCAGGGGGCCGCGAACACCGGGGAGCTGTTTTTT. It codes for CASSAQGAANTGELFF. The full variable domain, its missing parts supplied by reference TRBV18 and TRBJ2-2, is NAGVMQNPRHLVRRRGQEARLRCSPMKGHSHVYWYRQLPEEGLKFMVYLQKENIIDESGMPKERFSAEFPKEGPSILRIQQVVRGDSAAYFCASSAQGAANTGELFFGEGSRLTVL.

This clonotype is medium-sized. The chain is built from TRBV6-2 or TRBV6-3 and TRBJ2-5; TRBD2 aligns across 7 bases. CDR3 length equals 16 residues. Germline CDR1 MNHEY, CDR2 SVGEGT. Trimming cost V 5 bases and J 2 bases; bases outside gene matches: 11. The CDR3, as DNA: TGTGCCAGCAGTCAGATGTCTAGCGGACTTCAAGAGACCCAGTACTTC. Translation gives CASSQMSSGLQETQYF.

The V call is TRBV5-6, the J call TRBJ2-7; TRBD2 is a possible D gene (5 bases). With 4 bases removed from V and 0 bases from J, the gap between germline ends came to 11 bases. The CDR3 spans 14 residues. Germline CDR1 is SGHDT and CDR2 is YYEEEE. Here the CDR3 reads CASSEERRSYEQYF. The CDR3 DNA sequence: TGTGCCAGCAGCGAAGAGCGGCGCTCCTACGAGCAGTACTTC.

Comments on this clonotype: A junction boundary mismatches the germline segment, possibly from a read error. V usage is TRBV20-1 and J usage is TRBJ2-7; 11 bases align to TRBD1. The CDR3 is 15 amino acids. Germline V lookup: CDR1 DFQATT, CDR2 SNEGSKA (reference sequence). The CDR3 loop is CSADDGQGASYEQYF. In DNA, the CDR3 is TGCAGTGCCGACGATGGACAGGGGGCCTCCTATGAGCAGTACTTC.

Concerning this clonotype itself: Sequence at one end of the junction differs from germline and may be a read error. This chain's CDR3 is CSVKGTPRTDTQCF. The CDR3 region has the DNA TGCAGCGTTAAGGGGACACCTAGGACAGATACGCAGTGTTTT. The J gene is TRBJ2-3, the V gene TRBV29-1, with a tentative D call TRBD1 (6 bases). This CDR3 is built from 14 residues. CDR1 and CDR2 (germline): SQVTM, ANQGSEA.

The chain joins TRBV7-9 to TRBJ2-3, with TRBD2 matching over 7 bases. V lost 5 bases and J lost 8; bases outside the gene matches: 16. Germline-derived CDR1 and CDR2 are SEHNR and FQNEAQ (reference sequence). The CDR3 is 16 residues long. The CDR3 sequence is CASSLKSSGRTFTQYF. CDR3 nucleotide sequence: TGTGCCAGCAGCCTCAAGTCTAGCGGCAGAACCTTTACGCAGTATTTT.

This clonotype was recorded many times. The genes are TRBV13 and TRBJ2-5, with 9 bases fitting TRBD2. This CDR3 has 14 residues. Germline CDR1 is PRHDT and CDR2 is FYEKMQ (reference sequence). V shed 5 bases, J shed 3 bases, and the junction held 4 bases outside the gene matches. CDR3 in amino acids: CASSLAGLEETQYF. The CDR3 DNA is TGTGCCAGCAGCCTAGCGGGATTGGAAGAGACCCAGTACTTC.

This clonotype appeared a few times. The CDR3 bases are TGCAGTGCCCTTGGACAGGGCAACACTGAAGCTTTCTTT. As protein: CSALGQGNTEAFF. This rearrangement joins TRBV29-1 to TRBJ1-1; TRBD1 agrees at 8 bases. Germline V gene data show CDR1 as SQVTM and CDR2 as ANQGSEA. The CDR3 sequence is 13 residues long.